These T cell receptor beta chains were read from a single sample in a study of cytomegalovirus exposure and HLA in healthy donors. Assay: immunoSEQ multiplex PCR; the TCRdb copy retains only in-frame clones and omits some. Among about 200,000 clones listed, 75% to 80% were seen once. The sequenced sample was PBMCs. The origin of the receptors is a woman aged 30 to 39 in good health and CMV-seropositive. Each CDR3 is given with its conserved first and last residue. Each record gives: V gene, clone size, J gene, D gene, CDR3 DNA, CDR3 protein. A D gene is named only where the DNA matches it firmly. Clone size is given for some rows only: seen once, a few or many times, or a class if the clone is expanded.

TRBV5-1,NA,TRBJ2-2,NA,TGCGCCAGCAGCACCAATGGCGGGGAGGACGGGGAGCTGTTTTTT,CASSTNGGEDGELFF
TRBV5-4,NA,TRBJ1-1,NA,TGTGCCAGCAGCTTGAAAGGGGGGGACACTGAAGCTTTCTTT,CASSLKGGDTEAFF
TRBV27,few,TRBJ2-3,NA,TGTGCCAGCAGGTCTTTCACAGATACGCAGTATTTT,CASRSFTDTQYF
TRBV4-2,few,TRBJ2-3,NA,TGTGCCAGCTCGACTGGAAAGGATGCAGATACGCAGTATTTT,CASSTGKDADTQYF
TRBV7-2,NA,TRBJ2-2,NA,TGTGCCAGCAGCTTAGTTCGGGGGAAAGGGACCGGGGAGCTGTTTTTT,CASSLVRGKGTGELFF
TRBV28,NA,TRBJ1-4,NA,TGTGCCAGCAGAATTCGACTCATAACTAATGAAAAACTGTTTTTT,CASRIRLITNEKLFF
TRBV5-4,NA,TRBJ2-1,TRBD2,TGTGCCAGCAGCCGGGGCCACGGGACTAGCGGCTACAATGAGCAGTTCTTC,CASSRGHGTSGYNEQFF
TRBV6-7,NA,TRBJ1-2,NA,TGTGCCAGCAGTTACCGCGATTTCTATGGCTACACCTTC,CASSYRDFYGYTF
TRBV27,once,TRBJ2-2,NA,TGTGCCAGCAGGTCCTCCAACACCGGGGAGCTGTTTTTT,CASRSSNTGELFF
TRBV5-1,NA,TRBJ1-1,NA,TGCGCCAGCAGCTTGGAAGGGGGGAACACTGAAGCTTTCTTT,CASSLEGGNTEAFF
TRBV2,NA,TRBJ1-4,NA,TGTGCCAGCCGATCAGGAACCCATGAAAAACTGTTTTTT,CASRSGTHEKLFF
TRBV29-1,few,TRBJ2-1,TRBD1,TGCAGCGGGGACAGGGCCAATGAGCAGTTCTTC,CSGDRANEQFF
TRBV30,NA,TRBJ1-1,NA,TGTGCCTGGAGTGTACTTCCGAGGGAAGCTTTCTTT,CAWSVLPREAFF
TRBV7-9,NA,TRBJ2-1,TRBD2,TGTGCCAGCAGCTATCCGGGACTAGCTTCTGAGCAGTTCTTC,CASSYPGLASEQFF
TRBV13,few,TRBJ1-3,TRBD1,TGTGCCAGCAGCGTTACAGGGGGCGCTGGAAACACCATATATTTT,CASSVTGGAGNTIYF
TRBV27,NA,TRBJ2-2,NA,TGTGCCAGCAGTTTCGCGGCAGAAGCGCACACCGGGGAGCTGTTTTTT,CASSFAAEAHTGELFF
TRBV9,NA,TRBJ2-1,TRBD1,TGTGCCAGCAGCGCGAGCGGACAGGGGTATGAGCAGTTCTTC,CASSASGQGYEQFF
TRBV30,many,TRBJ1-4,NA,TGTGCCTGGAGTGGACAGAAACGCGAAAAACTGTTTTTT,CAWSGQKREKLFF
TRBV7-2,NA,TRBJ1-5,NA,TGTGCCAGCAGCTTATGGACAGTTAGCAATCAGCCCCAGCATTTT,CASSLWTVSNQPQHF
TRBV29-1,NA,TRBJ2-7,TRBD2,TGCAGCGTTTCCTTGGGCGGGAGTAGGGAGCAGTACTTC,CSVSLGGSREQYF
TRBV5-1,NA,TRBJ2-2,TRBD2,TGCGCCAGCAGCTTCGGGGGGAGCGACACCGGGGAGCTGTTTTTT,CASSFGGSDTGELFF
TRBV19,once,TRBJ1-2,NA,TGTGCCAGTAGGACCCAAACAGGGACCGGCTACACCTTC,CASRTQTGTGYTF
TRBV29-1,NA,TRBJ2-3,TRBD1,TGCAGCGTCGTAACAGGGGCTAGCACAGATACGCAGTATTTT,CSVVTGASTDTQYF
TRBV28,NA,TRBJ1-4,TRBD1,TGTGCCAGCACCCAGGGACAGGGGTATGAAAAACTGTTTTTT,CASTQGQGYEKLFF
TRBV21-1,NA,TRBJ1-1,NA,TGTGCCAGCAGCCCCCGGACAGATAAGAACACTGAAGCTTTCTTT,CASSPRTDKNTEAFF
TRBV6-1,NA,TRBJ2-1,NA,TGTGCCAGCAGTGGGGGCGGGGCCGCCGTTGAGCAGTTCTTC,CASSGGGAAVEQFF
TRBV2,NA,TRBJ1-1,NA,TGTGCCAGCACGATGGAGGGCACGAACACTGAAGCTTTCTTT,CASTMEGTNTEAFF
TRBV2,NA,TRBJ2-3,TRBD2,TGTGCCAGCAGTGAAAAGGGTGCGGGAGCAGGCACAGATACGCAGTATTTT,CASSEKGAGAGTDTQYF
TRBV28,NA,TRBJ1-6,NA,TGTGCCAGCAGCTACCGGTTGTCACCCCTCCACTTT,CASSYRLSPLHF
TRBV28,NA,TRBJ2-7,TRBD1,TGTGCCAGCTACCCTTCCGGGACAGTAGCGTCCTACGAGCAGTACTTC,CASYPSGTVASYEQYF
TRBV28,NA,TRBJ1-1,NA,TGTGCCAGCATGGGGGCAGCTGAAGCTTTCTTT,CASMGAAEAFF
TRBV9,NA,TRBJ2-1,TRBD2,TGTGCCAGCAGCGTGAGCGGGAGGCTTAACAATGAGCAGTTCTTC,CASSVSGRLNNEQFF
TRBV6-1,NA,TRBJ1-5,NA,TGTGCCGCCAATCAGGGCAGCAATCAGCCCCAGCATTTT,CAANQGSNQPQHF
TRBV2,NA,TRBJ1-5,NA,TGTGCCAGCAGTGAATCCGACAGCAGGGTGGAGCCCCAGCATTTT,CASSESDSRVEPQHF
TRBV2,NA,TRBJ2-2,NA,TGTGCCAGCAGGGAACAGGGAAGGGAGCTGTTTTTT,CASREQGRELFF
TRBV2,NA,TRBJ1-4,TRBD1,TGTGCCAGCAGCGCGAGGACAGGCCTTAATGAAAAACTGTTTTTT,CASSARTGLNEKLFF
TRBV6-4,NA,TRBJ2-1,TRBD2,TGTGCCAGCAGCGGACTAGCGGCAAACAATGAGCAGTTCTTC,CASSGLAANNEQFF
TRBV18,NA,TRBJ2-5,NA,TGTGCCAGCTCACCTTCCCTAACTCAAGAGACCCAGTACTTC,CASSPSLTQETQYF
TRBV7-7,few,TRBJ2-5,TRBD2,TGTGCCAGCAGCTCCGACGCTAGCGGGGGGGGGCGGACCCAGTACTTC,CASSSDASGGGRTQYF
TRBV7-9,few,TRBJ1-1,TRBD1,TGTGCCAGCAGCTTAGAAGGAGGGGGCGAAACTGAAGCTTTCTTT,CASSLEGGGETEAFF
TRBV27,NA,TRBJ1-1,NA,TGTGCCAGCAGTTCTAGGAACACTGAAGCTTTCTTT,CASSSRNTEAFF
TRBV7-9,NA,TRBJ1-4,NA,TGTGCCAGCATGGGGGGGTTAGGAGAAAAACTGTTTTTT,CASMGGLGEKLFF
TRBV29-1,NA,TRBJ2-7,TRBD2,TGCAGCGTTTCCGGGACTAGCGGGAGTGGGTACGAGCAGTACTTC,CSVSGTSGSGYEQYF
TRBV7-2,NA,TRBJ2-7,TRBD2,TGTGCCAGCAGCCTGGGGGGGGAGGGCTTCGGGGAGCAGTACTTC,CASSLGGEGFGEQYF
TRBV5-1,NA,TRBJ2-7,TRBD1,TGCGCCAGCAGCTTGAGACCGGGACAGCCTTACGAGCAGTACTTC,CASSLRPGQPYEQYF
TRBV27,NA,TRBJ2-7,NA,TGTGCCAGCAGTGCCTCCGGGGTGGTCTTCGACGAGCAGTACTTC,CASSASGVVFDEQYF
TRBV30,NA,TRBJ2-3,TRBD1,TGTGCCTTACAAGTTACAGGGGGCGCAGATGCGCAGTATTTT,CALQVTGGADAQYF
TRBV9,few,TRBJ1-5,TRBD1,TGTGCCAGCAGCGTAGGGACAGGGAATCAGCCCCAGCATTTT,CASSVGTGNQPQHF
TRBV6-6,NA,TRBJ2-2,TRBD2,TGTGCCAGCAGACTAGCGGAAAACACCGGGGAGCTGTTTTTT,CASRLAENTGELFF
TRBV2,NA,TRBJ1-1,TRBD1,TGTGCCAGCAGTGAAACGCCAGGGGGCTACGCTTTCTTT,CASSETPGGYAFF
TRBV7-6,NA,TRBJ1-1,TRBD1,TGTGCCAGCAGCTTAGTAGGGGGCGCTGAAGCTTTCTTT,CASSLVGGAEAFF
TRBV4-3,NA,TRBJ1-1,TRBD1,TGCGCCAGCAGCCAAGACAGGGACAGACTGAACACTGAAGCTTTCTTT,CASSQDRDRLNTEAFF
TRBV7-3,few,TRBJ2-3,TRBD2,TGTGCCAGCAGCTTAGGTAGCGGGAGGGGAGGGGATACGCAGTATTTT,CASSLGSGRGGDTQYF
TRBV25-1,NA,TRBJ2-3,TRBD2,TGTGCCAGCAGTGTAGCGGGCTATACGCAGTATTTT,CASSVAGYTQYF
TRBV29-1,NA,TRBJ2-5,TRBD1,TGCAGCGTTTACAGGGGGCGGGAGGAGACCCAGTACTTC,CSVYRGREETQYF